The source of this T cell receptor beta chain is a study of blood T cell repertoires in COVID-19. Study-wide background: Samples representing acute and convalescent COVID-19 were sourced from the United States, Italy and Spain.

Method: immunoSEQ multiplex PCR; TCRdb's copy keeps in-frame clones and lacks some. The sample shows over 35,000 clones, approximately 83% of them seen only once. This TCR came from a woman over 75 with COVID-19, enrolled during active disease. The sample was peripheral blood.

The CDR3 loop reads CASRPTYASSYNEQFF. The CDR3 nucleotides are TGTGCCAGCAGACCCACCTACGCGAGCTCCTACAATGAGCAGTTCTTC. The rearrangement uses TRBV27 and TRBJ2-1; D call uncertain. This CDR3 spans 16 amino acids. Germline V gives CDR1 MNHEY, CDR2 SMNVEV (reference sequence). Trimming shortened V by 6 bases and J by 0 bases, and 15 bases separated the two germline ends.